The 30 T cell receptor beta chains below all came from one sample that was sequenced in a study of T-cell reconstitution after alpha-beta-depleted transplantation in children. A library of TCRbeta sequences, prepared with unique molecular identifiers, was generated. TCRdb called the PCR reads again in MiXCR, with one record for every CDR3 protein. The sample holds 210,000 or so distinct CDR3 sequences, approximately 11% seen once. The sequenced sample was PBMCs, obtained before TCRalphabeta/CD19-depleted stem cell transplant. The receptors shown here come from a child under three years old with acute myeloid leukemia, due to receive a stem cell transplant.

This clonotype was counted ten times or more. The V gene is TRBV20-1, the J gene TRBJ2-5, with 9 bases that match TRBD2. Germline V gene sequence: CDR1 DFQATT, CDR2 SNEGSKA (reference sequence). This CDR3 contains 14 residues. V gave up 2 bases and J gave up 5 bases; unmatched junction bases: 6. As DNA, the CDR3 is TGCAGTGCTAGAATGGCTAGCGGGATGGAGACCCAGTACTTC. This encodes CSARMASGMETQYF.

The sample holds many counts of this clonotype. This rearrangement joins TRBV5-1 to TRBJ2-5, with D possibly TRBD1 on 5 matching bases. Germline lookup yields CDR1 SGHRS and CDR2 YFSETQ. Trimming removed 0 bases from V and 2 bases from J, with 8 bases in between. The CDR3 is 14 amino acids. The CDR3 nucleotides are TGCGCCAGCAGCTTGGAGGCAGGGCAAGAGACCCAGTACTTC. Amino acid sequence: CASSLEAGQETQYF.

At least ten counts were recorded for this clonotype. The CDR3 spells CSAREDPNYGYTF. In DNA, the CDR3 is TGCAGTGCGAGGGAGGATCCTAACTATGGCTACACCTTC. The chain carries TRBV20-1 and TRBJ1-2; D gene unclear. CDR3 length: 13 amino acids. Germline V gene data show CDR1 as DFQATT and CDR2 as SNEGSKA (reference sequence). Trimming removed 6 bases at V and 0 bases at J, with 11 bases between.

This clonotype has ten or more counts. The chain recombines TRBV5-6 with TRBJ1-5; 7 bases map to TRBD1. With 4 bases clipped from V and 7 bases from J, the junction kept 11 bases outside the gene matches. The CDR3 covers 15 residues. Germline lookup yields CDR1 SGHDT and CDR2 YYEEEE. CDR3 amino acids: CASSARAQGRQPQHF. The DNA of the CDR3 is TGTGCCAGCAGCGCCCGAGCACAGGGGAGGCAGCCCCAGCATTTT.

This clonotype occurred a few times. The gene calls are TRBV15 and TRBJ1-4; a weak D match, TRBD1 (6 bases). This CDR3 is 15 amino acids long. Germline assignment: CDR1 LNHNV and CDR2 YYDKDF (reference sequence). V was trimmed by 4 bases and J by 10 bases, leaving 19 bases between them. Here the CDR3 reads CATSTPTGASLKLFF. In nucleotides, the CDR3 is TGTGCCACCAGCACCCCGACAGGAGCCAGCCTAAAACTGTTTTTT.

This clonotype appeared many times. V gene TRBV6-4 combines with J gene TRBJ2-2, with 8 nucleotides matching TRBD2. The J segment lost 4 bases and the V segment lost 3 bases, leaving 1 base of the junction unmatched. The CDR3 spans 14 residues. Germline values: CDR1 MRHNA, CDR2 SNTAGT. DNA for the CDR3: TGTGCCAGCAGTGAGACTAGCGTCACCGGGGAGCTGTTTTTT. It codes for CASSETSVTGELFF.

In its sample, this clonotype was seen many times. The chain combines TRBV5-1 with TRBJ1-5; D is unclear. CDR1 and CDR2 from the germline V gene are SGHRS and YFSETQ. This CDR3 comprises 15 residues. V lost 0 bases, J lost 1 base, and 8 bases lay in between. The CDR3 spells CASSLAGESNQPQHF. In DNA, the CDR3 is TGCGCCAGCAGCTTGGCCGGGGAAAGCAATCAGCCCCAGCATTTT.

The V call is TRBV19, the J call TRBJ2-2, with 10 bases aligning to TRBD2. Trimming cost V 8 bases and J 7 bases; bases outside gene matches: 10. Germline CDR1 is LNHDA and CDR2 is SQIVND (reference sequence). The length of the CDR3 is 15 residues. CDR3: CASAVLAGVGGELFF. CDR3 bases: TGTGCCAGTGCCGTTCTAGCGGGAGTAGGCGGGGAGCTGTTTTTT.

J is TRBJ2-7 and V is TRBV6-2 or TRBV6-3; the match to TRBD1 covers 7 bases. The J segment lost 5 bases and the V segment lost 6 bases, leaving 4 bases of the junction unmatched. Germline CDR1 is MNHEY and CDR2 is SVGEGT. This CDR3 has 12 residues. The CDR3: CASSGTGDEQYF. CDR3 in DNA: TGTGCCAGCAGCGGTACAGGGGACGAGCAGTACTTC.

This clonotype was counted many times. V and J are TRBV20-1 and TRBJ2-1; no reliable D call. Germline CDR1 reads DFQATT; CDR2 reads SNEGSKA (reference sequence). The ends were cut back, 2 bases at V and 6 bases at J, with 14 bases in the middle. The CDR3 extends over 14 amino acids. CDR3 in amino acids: CSARRLEVSNEQFF. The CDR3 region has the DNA TGCAGTGCTAGAAGGCTAGAAGTAAGCAATGAGCAGTTCTTC.

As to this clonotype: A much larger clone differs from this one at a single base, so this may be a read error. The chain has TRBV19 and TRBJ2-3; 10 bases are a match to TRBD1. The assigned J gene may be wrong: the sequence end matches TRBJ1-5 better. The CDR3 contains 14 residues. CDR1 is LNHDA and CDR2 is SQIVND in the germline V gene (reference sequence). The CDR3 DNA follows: TGTGCCAGTAGGACAGGGGGCGGGACAGATACGCAGCATTTT. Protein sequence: CASRTGGGTDTQHF.

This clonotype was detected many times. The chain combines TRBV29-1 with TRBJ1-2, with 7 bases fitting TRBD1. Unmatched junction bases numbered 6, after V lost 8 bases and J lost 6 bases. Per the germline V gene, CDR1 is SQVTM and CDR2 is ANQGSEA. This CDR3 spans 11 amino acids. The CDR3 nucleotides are TGCAGCACTGGGACAGTTGATGGCTACACCTTC. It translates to CSTGTVDGYTF.

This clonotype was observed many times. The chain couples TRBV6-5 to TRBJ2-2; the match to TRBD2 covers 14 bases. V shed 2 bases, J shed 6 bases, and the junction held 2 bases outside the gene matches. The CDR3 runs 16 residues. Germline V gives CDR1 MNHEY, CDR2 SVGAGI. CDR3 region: CASSYPGLAGAGELFF. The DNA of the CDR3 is TGTGCCAGCAGTTACCCGGGACTAGCGGGAGCCGGGGAGCTGTTTTTT.

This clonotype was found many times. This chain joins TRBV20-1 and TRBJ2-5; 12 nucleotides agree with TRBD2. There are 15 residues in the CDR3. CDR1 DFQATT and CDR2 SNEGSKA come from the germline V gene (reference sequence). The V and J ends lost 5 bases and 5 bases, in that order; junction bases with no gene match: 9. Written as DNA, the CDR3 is TGCAGTGCTGAGGAGACTAGCGGGAGCTTGGAGACCCAGTACTTC. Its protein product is CSAEETSGSLETQYF.

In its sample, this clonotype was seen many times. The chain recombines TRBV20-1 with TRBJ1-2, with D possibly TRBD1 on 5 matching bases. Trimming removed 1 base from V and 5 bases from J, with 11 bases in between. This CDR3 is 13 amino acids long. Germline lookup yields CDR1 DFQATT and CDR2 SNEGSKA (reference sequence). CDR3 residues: CSARGDGKYGYTF. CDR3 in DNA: TGCAGTGCTAGAGGGGACGGGAAGTATGGCTACACCTTC.

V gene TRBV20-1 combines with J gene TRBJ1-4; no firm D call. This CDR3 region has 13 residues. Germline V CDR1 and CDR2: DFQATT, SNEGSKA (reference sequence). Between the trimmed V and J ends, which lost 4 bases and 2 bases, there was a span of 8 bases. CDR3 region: CSAKRTTNEKLFF. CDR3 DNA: TGCAGTGCTAAAAGGACCACTAATGAAAAACTGTTTTTT.

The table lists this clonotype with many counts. In nucleotides, the CDR3 is TGCAGTGCTGGCGGGAGCAGCCGAGAGACCCAGTACTTC. Protein product: CSAGGSSRETQYF. J is TRBJ2-5 and V is TRBV20-1, with 7 nucleotides matching TRBD2. The CDR3 is 13 residues long. Germline values: CDR1 DFQATT, CDR2 SNEGSKA (reference sequence). V shed 5 bases and J 4 bases; nucleotides not matched to a gene: 7.

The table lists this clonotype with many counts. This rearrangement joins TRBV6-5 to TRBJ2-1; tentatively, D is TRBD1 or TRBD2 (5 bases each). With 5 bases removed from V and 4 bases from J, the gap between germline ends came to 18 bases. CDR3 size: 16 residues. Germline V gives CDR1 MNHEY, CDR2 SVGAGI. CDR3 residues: CASSRGTTTEYNEQFF. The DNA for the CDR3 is TGTGCCAGCAGTCGAGGGACCACGACCGAATACAATGAGCAGTTCTTC.

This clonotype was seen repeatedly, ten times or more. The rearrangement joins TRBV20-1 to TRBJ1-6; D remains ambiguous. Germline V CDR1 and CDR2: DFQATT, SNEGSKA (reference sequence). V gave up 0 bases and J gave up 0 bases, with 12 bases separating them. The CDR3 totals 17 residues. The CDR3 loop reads CSARDLAASSYNSPLHF. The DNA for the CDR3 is TGCAGTGCTAGAGATCTGGCAGCCAGCTCCTATAATTCACCCCTCCACTTT.

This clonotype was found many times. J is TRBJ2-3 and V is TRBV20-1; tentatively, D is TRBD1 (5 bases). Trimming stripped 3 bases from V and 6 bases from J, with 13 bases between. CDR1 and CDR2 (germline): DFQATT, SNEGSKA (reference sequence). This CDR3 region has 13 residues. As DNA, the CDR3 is TGCAGTGCTAGTGGGGCATCAGGGGATACGCAGTATTTT. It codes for CSASGASGDTQYF.

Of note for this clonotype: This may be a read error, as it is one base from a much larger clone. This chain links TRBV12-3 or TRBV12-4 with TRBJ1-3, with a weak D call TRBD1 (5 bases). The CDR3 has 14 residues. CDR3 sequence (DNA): TGTGCCAGCAATGTTCAGGGCGCTGGAAACACCTTATATTTT. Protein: CASNVQGAGNTLYF.

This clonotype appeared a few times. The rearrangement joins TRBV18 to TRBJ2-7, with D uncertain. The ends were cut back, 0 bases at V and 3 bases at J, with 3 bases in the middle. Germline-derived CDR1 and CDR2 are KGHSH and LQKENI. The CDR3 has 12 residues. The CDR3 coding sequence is TGTGCCAGCTCACCACCGGTCTACGAGCAGTACTTC. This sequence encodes CASSPPVYEQYF.

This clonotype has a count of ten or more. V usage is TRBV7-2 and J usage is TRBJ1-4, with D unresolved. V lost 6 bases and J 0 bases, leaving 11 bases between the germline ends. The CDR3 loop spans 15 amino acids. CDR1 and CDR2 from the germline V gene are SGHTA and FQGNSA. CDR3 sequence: CASSFPGATNEKLFF. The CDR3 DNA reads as TGTGCCAGCAGTTTCCCGGGTGCAACTAATGAAAAACTGTTTTTT.

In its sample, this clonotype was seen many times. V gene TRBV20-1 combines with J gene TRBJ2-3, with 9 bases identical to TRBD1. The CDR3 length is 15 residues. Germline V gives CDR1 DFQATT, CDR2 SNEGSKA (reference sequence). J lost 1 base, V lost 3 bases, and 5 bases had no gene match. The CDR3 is CSARLGQGRTDTQYF. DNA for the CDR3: TGCAGTGCTAGGCTGGGACAGGGACGCACAGATACGCAGTATTTT.

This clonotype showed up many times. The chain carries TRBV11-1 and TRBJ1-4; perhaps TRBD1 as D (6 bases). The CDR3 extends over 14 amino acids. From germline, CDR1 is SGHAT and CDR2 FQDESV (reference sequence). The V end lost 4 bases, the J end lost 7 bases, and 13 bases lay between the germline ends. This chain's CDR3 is CASSSSGTREKLFF. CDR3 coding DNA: TGTGCCAGCAGCTCGAGTGGGACACGTGAAAAACTGTTTTTT.

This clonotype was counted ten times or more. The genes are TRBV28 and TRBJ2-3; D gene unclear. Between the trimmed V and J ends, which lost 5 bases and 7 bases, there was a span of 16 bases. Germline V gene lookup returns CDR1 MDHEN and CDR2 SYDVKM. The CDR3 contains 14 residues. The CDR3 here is CASSPGGGMNTQYF. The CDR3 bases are TGTGCCAGCAGTCCTGGCGGTGGGATGAATACGCAGTATTTT.

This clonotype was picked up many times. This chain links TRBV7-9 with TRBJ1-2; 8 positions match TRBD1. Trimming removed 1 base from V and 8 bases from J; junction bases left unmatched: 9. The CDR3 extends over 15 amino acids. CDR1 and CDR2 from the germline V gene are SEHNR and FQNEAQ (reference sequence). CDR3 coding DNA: TGTGCCAGCAGCTTAGGACAGGGGTACCTCCGGGGCTACACCTTC. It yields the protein CASSLGQGYLRGYTF. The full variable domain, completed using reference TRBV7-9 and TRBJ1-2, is DTGVSQNPRHKITKRGQNVTFRCDPISEHNRLYWYRQTLGQGPEFLTYFQNEAQLEKSRLLSDRFSAERPKGSFSTLEIQRTEQGDSAMYLCASSLGQGYLRGYTFGSGTRLTVV.

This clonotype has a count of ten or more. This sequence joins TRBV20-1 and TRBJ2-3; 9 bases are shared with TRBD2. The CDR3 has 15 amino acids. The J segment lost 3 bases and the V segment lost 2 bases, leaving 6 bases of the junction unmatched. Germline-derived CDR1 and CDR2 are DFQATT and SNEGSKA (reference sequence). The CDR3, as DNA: TGCAGTGCTAGACTTAGCGGGAGAGTAACAGATACGCAGTATTTT. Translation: CSARLSGRVTDTQYF.

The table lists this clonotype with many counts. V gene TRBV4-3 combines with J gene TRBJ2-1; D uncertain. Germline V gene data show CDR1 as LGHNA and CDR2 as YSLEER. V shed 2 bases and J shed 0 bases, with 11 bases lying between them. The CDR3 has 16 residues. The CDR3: CASSQSSRGSYNEQFF. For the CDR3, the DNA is TGCGCCAGCAGCCAATCCAGCCGTGGCTCCTACAATGAGCAGTTCTTC.

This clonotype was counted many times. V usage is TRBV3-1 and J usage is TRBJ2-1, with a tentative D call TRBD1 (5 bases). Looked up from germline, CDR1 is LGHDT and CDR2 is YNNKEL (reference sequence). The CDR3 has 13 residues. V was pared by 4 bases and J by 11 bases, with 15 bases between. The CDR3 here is CASSLVNLGQQFF. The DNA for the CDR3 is TGTGCCAGCAGCCTCGTCAACTTGGGGCAGCAGTTCTTC.